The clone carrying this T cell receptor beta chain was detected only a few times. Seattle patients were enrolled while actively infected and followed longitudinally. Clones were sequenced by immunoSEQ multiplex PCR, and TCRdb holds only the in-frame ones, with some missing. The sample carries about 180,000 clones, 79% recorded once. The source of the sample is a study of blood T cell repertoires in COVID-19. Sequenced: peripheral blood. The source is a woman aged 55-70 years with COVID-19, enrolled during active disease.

CDR3 sequence: CASSQAGDENEQFF. The DNA for the CDR3 is TGTGCCAGCAGCCAAGCGGGGGACGAGAATGAGCAGTTCTTC. The gene calls are TRBV9 and TRBJ2-1; 8 nucleotides match TRBD2. The germline gives CDR1 SGDLS, CDR2 YYNGEE. The V gene end was trimmed by 4 bases and the J gene end by 7 bases; junction bases not matched to a gene: 7. The length of the CDR3 is 14 residues.